This T cell receptor (beta chain) derives from a study of blood T cell repertoires in COVID-19. CDR1 and CDR2 (germline): LNHDA, SQIVND (reference sequence). Trimming took 5 bases from V and 7 from J; bases not matched to a gene: 8. The CDR3 sequence is 15 residues long. Clones were read by immunoSEQ multiplex PCR, and TCRdb kept only the in-frame ones, dropping some. The table lists 150,000 to 200,000 clones, 86% of them singletons, with 7% to 8% in the top ten. The clonotype was recovered from a woman of 80 years or more in a cohort sampled during active or convalescent COVID-19. V is TRBV19 and J is TRBJ2-1; TRBD2 aligns across 10 bases. Sequences were obtained from peripheral blood. CDR3 sequence (DNA): TGTGCCAGTAGTTGGTCTAGCGGGAGCTTGAATGAGCAGTTCTTC. Translating it yields CASSWSSGSLNEQFF.